These 14 T cell receptor beta chains share one sample of origin, sequenced in a study of blood T cell repertoires in COVID-19. Method: immunoSEQ multiplex PCR; TCRdb's copy keeps in-frame clones and lacks some. The table shows approximately 81,000 clones, with around nine tenths occurring only once. What was sequenced was peripheral blood. The receptors shown here come from a man in his sixties or seventies with active or convalescent COVID-19.

The chain employs TRBV2 and TRBJ2-7; D is unresolved. V lost 5 bases and J lost 7, with 21 bases in between. The germline CDR1 and CDR2 sequences are SNHLY and FYNNEI. This CDR3 is 15 amino acids long. CDR3: CASSPPVTPSFEQYF. CDR3 in DNA: TGTGCCAGCAGTCCCCCCGTGACACCCTCCTTTGAGCAGTACTTC.

The V gene is TRBV7-2, the J gene TRBJ1-1, with D perhaps TRBD1 (5 bases). Germline CDR1 and CDR2: SGHTA and FQGNSA. The CDR3 has 14 residues. V lost 3 bases to trimming and J lost 3 bases, with 11 bases between them. For the CDR3, the DNA is TGTGCCAGCAGCTTCGGCATCAGGGACACTGAAGCTTTCTTT. Amino acids: CASSFGIRDTEAFF.

The chain employs TRBV19 and TRBJ2-5; a possible D gene is TRBD1 (5 bases). The CDR3 is made up of 13 amino acids. Germline CDR1 LNHDA, CDR2 SQIVND (reference sequence). Trimming stripped 5 bases from V and 2 bases from J, with 9 bases between. The CDR3 loop reads CASSGAQQETQYF. CDR3 DNA sequence: TGTGCCAGTAGTGGGGCCCAGCAAGAGACCCAGTACTTC.

The genes are TRBV19 and TRBJ1-5, with D unresolved. Trimming took 6 bases from V and 2 from J, leaving 14 bases between them. The CDR3 spans 15 residues. CDR1 LNHDA and CDR2 SQIVND come from the germline V gene (reference sequence). DNA for the CDR3: TGTGCCAGTAGCCCCCGTTGGAGAGGCAATCAGCCCCAGCATTTT. Translated: CASSPRWRGNQPQHF.

This clone has more than one count but fewer than ten. Here the CDR3 reads CASSHARTGMNTEAFF. DNA of the CDR3: TGTGCCAGCAGCCATGCGAGGACAGGGATGAACACTGAAGCTTTCTTT. The chain combines TRBV5-4 with TRBJ1-1, with 8 bases that match TRBD1. Trimming cost V 4 bases and J 0 bases; bases outside gene matches: 8. The CDR3 has 16 residues. CDR1 and CDR2 (germline): SGHNT, YYREEE (reference sequence). The full variable domain, rest sourced from reference TRBV5-4 and TRBJ1-1, is ETGVTQSPTHLIKTRGQQVTLRCSSQSGHNTVSWYQQALGQGPQFIFQYYREEENGRGNFPPRFSGLQFPNYSSELNVNALELDDSALYLCASSHARTGMNTEAFFGQGTRLTVV.

The chain combines TRBV6-2 or TRBV6-3 with TRBJ2-4, with 10 bases aligning to TRBD2. J was trimmed by 8 bases and V by 4 bases; bases with no gene match: 8. CDR1 and CDR2 from the germline V gene are MNHEY and SVGEGT. The CDR3 is made up of 15 amino acids. Here the CDR3 DNA reads TGTGCCAGCAGTTTGATAAGCGGGGGGGCCGACATTCAGTACTTC. This translates into CASSLISGGADIQYF.

This chain links TRBV7-2 with TRBJ1-1, with TRBD1 matching over 7 bases. Germline values: CDR1 SGHTA, CDR2 FQGNSA. The CDR3 covers 15 residues. J was trimmed by 1 base and V by 5 bases; bases with no gene match: 7. DNA for the CDR3: TGTGCCAGCAGCACATGGACAGGACCGAACACTGAAGCTTTCTTT. It specifies CASSTWTGPNTEAFF.

This sequence joins TRBV4-2 and TRBJ1-2, with 11 bases identical to TRBD1. Germline V gene data show CDR1 as LGHNA and CDR2 as YNFKEQ. This CDR3 is 16 amino acids long. After removal of 2 bases from V and 2 bases from J, the junction contained 4 bases not matched to a gene. The CDR3: CASSQTGQGGNYGYTF. In nucleotides, the CDR3 is TGTGCCAGCAGCCAAACGGGACAGGGGGGGAACTATGGCTACACCTTC.

The V gene is TRBV27, the J gene TRBJ1-1; no definite D call. The CDR3 has 12 residues. The germline V gene has CDR1 MNHEY and CDR2 SMNVEV (reference sequence). V lost 1 base, J lost 14 bases, and 14 bases lay in between. CDR3 residues: CASSLFKRDLFF. The CDR3 DNA reads as TGTGCCAGCAGTTTATTCAAGAGGGATTTGTTCTTT.

V is TRBV4-3 and J is TRBJ2-3; 15 positions agree with TRBD2. CDR1 is LGHNA, CDR2 YSLEER, per germline. CDR3 size: 17 residues. J was trimmed by 6 bases and V by 0 bases; bases with no gene match: 4. CDR3 residues: CASSQEGLAGGQDTQYF. CDR3 coding DNA: TGCGCCAGCAGCCAAGAAGGACTAGCGGGGGGGCAGGATACGCAGTATTTT.

The chain links TRBV24-1 to TRBJ2-3, with D possibly TRBD2 on 6 matching bases. CDR1 and CDR2 (germline): KGHDR, SFDVKD. V shed 1 base and J shed 0 bases, with 10 bases lying between them. The CDR3 consists of 16 residues. The DNA for the CDR3 is TGTGCCACCAGTGATTTTGGAGGGGCTAGCACAGATACGCAGTATTTT. Translation: CATSDFGGASTDTQYF.

The chain joins TRBV4-3 to TRBJ2-3; D is possibly TRBD2 (5 bases). With 2 bases removed from V and 3 bases from J, the gap between germline ends came to 15 bases. The CDR3 spans 16 residues. In germline, CDR1 is LGHNA, CDR2 YSLEER. This chain's CDR3 is CASSQPPGMLTDTQYF. CDR3 DNA sequence: TGCGCCAGCAGCCAACCTCCCGGGATGTTGACAGATACGCAGTATTTT.

This rearrangement joins TRBV6-1 to TRBJ2-7, with TRBD1 matching 7 bases. J lost 0 bases, V lost 2 bases, and 4 bases had no gene match. The CDR3 extends over 15 amino acids. CDR1 and CDR2 from the germline V gene are MNHNS and SASEGT. The CDR3 bases are TGTGCCAGCAGTGAATATGCAGGGGGCTCCTACGAGCAGTACTTC. It specifies CASSEYAGGSYEQYF.

V gene TRBV4-3 combines with J gene TRBJ1-1, with a weak D call TRBD1 (5 bases). V was shortened by 1 base and J by 1 base, with 10 bases between the two germline ends. The CDR3 loop spans 15 amino acids. Germline V gene sequence: CDR1 LGHNA, CDR2 YSLEER. CDR3 protein: CASSQVIRANTEAFF. The CDR3, as DNA: TGCGCCAGCAGCCAAGTAATCAGGGCGAACACTGAAGCTTTCTTT.